This TCR beta chain comes out of a study of spatial heterogeneity in lung cancer. General study points: Quantities of ubiquitous and regional expanded TCRs paralleled ubiquitous and regional nonsynonymous mutations, respectively. Counts that tracked tumor mutation counts were those of expanded intratumoral alpha and beta TCRs.

The germline CDR1 and CDR2 sequences are SQVTM and ANQGSEA. The length of the CDR3 is 19 residues. From the 5' RACE reads, TCRdb called clonotypes with MiXCR, one entry per CDR3 protein. Of under 1,500 distinct CDR3 sequences listed, approximately 14% are singletons. In the case of this clonotype: Its antigen is unknown. At one end the junction does not follow the germline gene, possibly because of a read error. This beta chain slipped into a library made for alpha chains as a stray read, so its size is not meaningful.

Time point here: sample taken at primary tumor resection. Sample: lung tumor tissue, taken at surgery. V usage is TRBV29-1 and J usage is TRBJ2-6, with TRBD1 identical over 11 bases. This receptor was taken from a male donor with early-stage non-small cell lung cancer. Here the CDR3 reads CGVEGSQDRGPSGANVLTF. CDR3 coding DNA: TGCGGCGTTGAAGGGAGCCAGGACAGGGGGCCCTCTGGGGCCAACGTCCTGACTTTC.